The 10 T cell receptor beta chains below all came from one sample that was sequenced in a study of T cells in Graves' hyperthyroidism and ophthalmopathy (dated by TCRdb to about 2019). Receptor libraries were prepared by multiplex PCR. Instrument used: Illumina HiSeq 2000. The TCR beta CDR3 regions were amplified from RNA transcripts. For the first round of RT-PCR on the TCR CDR3, the HTBI primer set was used together with the Qiagen OneStep RT-PCR kit. TCRdb applied fastp at Q25 and MiXCR to the public reads, then kept only in-frame beta chains. When rows share a CDR3 protein, they turn into one entry using the most common DNA and genes. This sample gives about 640,000 distinct CDR3 sequences in total; 20% of them show up just once. The ten largest account for 30% to 40% of the sample. Sequencing input: blood. These receptor sequences come from a man in his thirties or forties with Graves' ophthalmopathy.

This clonotype was observed a few times. The chain has TRBV14 and TRBJ2-1, with TRBD1 as a possible D gene (5 bases). Germline CDR1 is SGHDN and CDR2 is FVKESK. Trimming shortened V by 3 bases and J by 2 bases, and 11 bases separated the two germline ends. The CDR3 contains 15 residues. The CDR3 loop reads CASSHQKGTYNEQFF. CDR3 DNA: TGTGCCAGCAGCCATCAAAAGGGGACCTACAATGAGCAGTTCTTC.

The rearrangement uses TRBV19 and TRBJ2-1, with TRBD2 as a possible D gene (6 bases). The CDR3 loop spans 15 amino acids. Germline V gene lookup returns CDR1 LNHDA and CDR2 SQIVND (reference sequence). V was clipped by 3 bases and J by 0 bases, with 9 bases between them. In nucleotides, the CDR3 is TGTGCCAGTAGTATGGGACTGAGCTCCTACAATGAGCAGTTCTTC. It translates to CASSMGLSSYNEQFF.

This clonotype was observed a few times. The V call is TRBV4-1, the J call TRBJ1-1; 9 positions match TRBD1. This CDR3 region has 14 residues. Trimming removed 0 bases from V and 7 bases from J; junction bases left unmatched: 3. CDR1 is MGHRA, CDR2 YSYEKL, per germline. The CDR3 region is CASSQEGTGNEAFF. The CDR3 nucleotides are TGCGCCAGCAGCCAAGAAGGGACAGGGAATGAAGCTTTCTTT.

With respect to this clonotype: A much larger clone lies a single base off, so this may be a read error. The CDR3 does not end in the conserved phenylalanine or tryptophan, so this is likely a read error. The chain has TRBV5-1 and TRBJ1-1, with 7 positions matching TRBD1. The germline gives CDR1 SGHRS, CDR2 YFSETQ. V was clipped by 4 bases and J by 3 bases; unmatched bases: 6. This CDR3 contains 14 residues. The CDR3 bases are TGCGCCAGCAGCCCGGGACAGCGATACACTGAAGCTTTCCTT. Translated, it gives CASSPGQRYTEAFL.

The table lists this clonotype with many counts. The chain couples TRBV27 to TRBJ1-2; no clear D. Germline V gene lookup returns CDR1 MNHEY and CDR2 SMNVEV (reference sequence). The V end lost 5 bases, the J end lost 7 bases, and 14 bases lay between the germline ends. The CDR3 runs to 13 residues. CDR3 residues: CASSLSGPPGYTF. CDR3 in DNA: TGTGCCAGCAGTCTTTCCGGGCCACCTGGCTACACCTTC.

With regard to this clonotype: Germline and junction disagree at one end, which may indicate a read error. This chain links TRBV11-2 with TRBJ2-1; TRBD1 aligns across 11 bases. The germline CDR1 and CDR2 sequences are SGHAT and FQNNGV. The CDR3 is 17 amino acids. This CDR3 reads CASSQRTGGSTYNEQFF. The DNA of the CDR3 is TGCGCCAGCAGCCAGCGGACAGGGGGCAGCACCTACAATGAGCAGTTCTTC.

The CDR3 DNA reads as TGTGCCAGTAGTAACTCCAGACAAAGCTCCTACGAGCAGTACTTC. Its protein product is CASSNSRQSSYEQYF. This chain joins TRBV19 and TRBJ2-7; D gene ambiguous. The germline V gene encodes CDR1 LNHDA and CDR2 SQIVND (reference sequence). The CDR3 length is 15 residues. Trimming removed 4 bases from V and 0 bases from J, with 13 bases in between.

The chain carries TRBV27 and TRBJ2-1; TRBD1 is a possible D gene (7 bases). V was trimmed by 5 bases and J by 8 bases, leaving 22 bases between them. Germline V gene lookup returns CDR1 MNHEY and CDR2 SMNVEV (reference sequence). The CDR3 length is 16 residues. In nucleotides, the CDR3 is TGTGCCAGCAGTGGGACTCCCCGGCAGGGGGTCTATGAGCAGTTCTTC. This gives the protein CASSGTPRQGVYEQFF.

This clonotype was found many times. V and J are TRBV28 and TRBJ2-7, with 8 bases matching TRBD2. Trimming cost V 8 bases and J 3 bases; bases outside gene matches: 9. Germline V gives CDR1 MDHEN, CDR2 SYDVKM. The CDR3 contains 14 residues. This chain's CDR3 is CASVDGGAGYEQYF. Here the CDR3 DNA reads TGTGCCAGCGTTGACGGGGGGGCTGGCTACGAGCAGTACTTC.

The chain links TRBV20-1 to TRBJ2-6; D remains unclear. There are 13 residues in the CDR3. V was cut by 3 bases and J by 0 bases, with 3 bases left in between. Germline V gene data show CDR1 as DFQATT and CDR2 as SNEGSKA (reference sequence). The CDR3 DNA follows: TGCAGTGCTAGGACCTCTGGGGCCAACGTCCTGACTTTC. Translated: CSARTSGANVLTF.